This TCR beta chain was documented in a study of blood T cell repertoires in COVID-19. Overall study: COVID-19 samples from acute and convalescent phases originated in the United States, Italy and Spain. T cells, B-cell-depleted T cells, or PBMCs provided the cDNA or gDNA that served as material.

This CDR3 has 14 residues. Per the germline V gene, CDR1 is SGHVS and CDR2 is FNYEAQ. The V end was cut by 5 bases, the J end by 6 bases, with 17 bases between. Authors' data handling: Estimation of nucleated cell counts relied on the amplification of reference gene primers. The repertoire was sequenced with immunoSEQ multiplex PCR; TCRdb's copy has only in-frame clones and lacks some. V and J calls and clone size follow that table, whereas D and trimming were derived from the DNA. This table holds approximately 390,000 clones, 90% found once. This clonotype was sampled from a man younger than 35 with active or convalescent COVID-19. Sequencing was done on a sample of peripheral blood. The V call is TRBV7-6, the J call TRBJ2-7; D is uncertain. The CDR3, as DNA: TGTGCCAGCAGCCAACTTACGGCGCAGGCCGAGCAGTACTTC. Translating it yields CASSQLTAQAEQYF.